This T cell receptor (beta chain) came from a study of blood T cell repertoires in COVID-19. This CDR3 is built from 18 residues. Germline V gene sequence: CDR1 LGHNA, CDR2 YNFKEQ. With 0 bases clipped from V and 5 bases from J, the junction kept 12 bases outside the gene matches. TCRdb's copy holds only in-frame clones and misses some; the assay was immunoSEQ multiplex PCR. Of about 120,000 clones in the sample, around four fifths are singletons; the top ten hold 25%. Sequencing was performed on peripheral blood. This clonotype was sampled from a human donor in a cohort sampled during active COVID-19. V usage is TRBV4-2 and J usage is TRBJ2-5; the match to TRBD2 covers 10 bases. Here the CDR3 reads CASSQELSGGAVGETQYF. CDR3 bases: TGTGCCAGCAGCCAAGAGTTAAGCGGGGGGGCCGTTGGTGAGACCCAGTACTTC.